These T cell receptor beta chains were read from a single sample in a study of blood T cell repertoires in COVID-19. Repertoires were generated with immunoSEQ multiplex PCR, while TCRdb's copy carries only in-frame clones and drops some. The sample records roughly 84,000 clones, about 71% being singletons. Material for sequencing was peripheral blood. These receptors were obtained from a woman aged 50 to 60 with acute or convalescent COVID-19. Both conserved end residues are trimmed from each CDR3.

v_gene: TRBV19
CDR3aa: ASSRPGTGSNTEAF

v_gene: TRBV19
CDR3aa: ASSSERGFQETQY

v_gene: TRBV28
CDR3aa: ASSFGTRNEKLF

v_gene: TRBV28
CDR3aa: ASSFTGSSGNTIY

v_gene: TRBV2
CDR3aa: ASRAFEQY

v_gene: TRBV2
CDR3aa: ASSESGNYGYT

v_gene: TRBV6-2/TRBV6-3
CDR3aa: ASSQLAGGGKDTQY

v_gene: TRBV9
CDR3aa: ASSVEPLQGNTEAF

v_gene: TRBV27
CDR3aa: ASSSGQTFVNTEAF

v_gene: TRBV13
CDR3aa: ASSFSGGIDTQY

v_gene: TRBV5-6
CDR3aa: ASSPRDRGMQGYT

v_gene: TRBV7-8
CDR3aa: ASSPWASGGRAGELF

v_gene: TRBV28
CDR3aa: ASSLTGSTSTEAF

v_gene: TRBV5-1
CDR3aa: ASSPQGSGTEAF

v_gene: TRBV6-5
CDR3aa: ASSYSDFGGEKLF

v_gene: TRBV19
CDR3aa: ASSIDRWDSFESHNYGYT

v_gene: TRBV19
CDR3aa: ATQDSGGTNTIY

v_gene: TRBV3-1/TRBV3-2
CDR3aa: ASSPPRGWSNEQF

v_gene: TRBV18
CDR3aa: ASSPRESQNTEAF

v_gene: TRBV29-1
CDR3aa: SVGGAGAEQY

v_gene: TRBV2
CDR3aa: ASILTGTGSVGYT

v_gene: TRBV6-5
CDR3aa: ASSYRQEYGYT

v_gene: TRBV7-2
CDR3aa: ASSTPSGTGYYIEQF

v_gene: TRBV10-3
CDR3aa: AIRVIKSGQGNYGYT

v_gene: TRBV12-3/TRBV12-4
CDR3aa: ASRPGVADTQY

v_gene: TRBV14
CDR3aa: ASSQEFLSFPRNTEAF

v_gene: TRBV5-1
CDR3aa: ASSLGTRADTQY

v_gene: TRBV28
CDR3aa: ASSLPDSNYGYT

v_gene: TRBV2
CDR3aa: ASSGRTGANEKLF

v_gene: TRBV2
CDR3aa: ASSTTDFDEKLF

v_gene: TRBV7-8
CDR3aa: ASSEGQGNYGYT

v_gene: TRBV5-4
CDR3aa: ASSLETGYPNTEAF

v_gene: TRBV7-2
CDR3aa: ASSLIQGSGNTIY

v_gene: TRBV4-2
CDR3aa: ASSQGGQGGDQPQH

v_gene: TRBV6-1
CDR3aa: ASSEAPGSYNEQF

v_gene: TRBV28
CDR3aa: ASSLRGYNQPQH